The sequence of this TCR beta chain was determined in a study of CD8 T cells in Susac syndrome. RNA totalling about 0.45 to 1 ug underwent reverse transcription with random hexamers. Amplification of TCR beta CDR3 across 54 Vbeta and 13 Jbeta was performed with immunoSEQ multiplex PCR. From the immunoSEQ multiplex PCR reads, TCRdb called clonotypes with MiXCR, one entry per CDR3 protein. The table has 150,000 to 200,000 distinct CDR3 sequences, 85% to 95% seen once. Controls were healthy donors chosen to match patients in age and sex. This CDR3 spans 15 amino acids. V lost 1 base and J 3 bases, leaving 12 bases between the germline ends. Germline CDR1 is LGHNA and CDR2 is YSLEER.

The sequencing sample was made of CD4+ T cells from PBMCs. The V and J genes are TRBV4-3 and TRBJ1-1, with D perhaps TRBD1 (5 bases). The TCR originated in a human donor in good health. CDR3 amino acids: CASSQGQGSDTEAFF. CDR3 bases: TGCGCCAGCAGCCAAGGTCAGGGATCGGACACTGAAGCTTTCTTT.